The 24 T cell receptor beta chains below were found in one sample sequenced in a study of early T cells in non-severe SARS-CoV-2 infection. TCRdb ran MiXCR on the 5' RACE reads and lists one entry per CDR3 protein. The repertoire holds about 30,000 distinct CDR3 sequences, with under 5% as singletons. Source material: whole blood. Source of these receptors: an adult who was a healthcare worker with PCR-confirmed SARS-CoV-2 infection or an uninfected control (not recorded which).

This chain joins TRBV20-1 and TRBJ2-2, with 7 bases that match TRBD1. Trimming took 3 bases from V and 7 from J; bases not matched to a gene: 5. The CDR3 totals 13 residues. Germline V gene lookup returns CDR1 DFQATT and CDR2 SNEGSKA (reference sequence). CDR3 residues: CSARDRRGGELFF. The CDR3 DNA follows: TGCAGTGCTAGGGACAGGCGAGGCGGGGAGCTGTTTTTT.

This clonotype was detected ten times or more. The rearrangement uses TRBV19 and TRBJ2-5; a possible D gene is TRBD2 (5 bases). The germline V gene has CDR1 LNHDA and CDR2 SQIVND (reference sequence). The CDR3 totals 15 residues. The V end lost 7 bases, the J end lost 2 bases, and 17 bases lay between the germline ends. In nucleotides, the CDR3 is TGTGCCAGTACCCCAACCCGGACTGCGCAAGAGACCCAGTACTTC. Its translation is CASTPTRTAQETQYF.

This clonotype has at least ten counts. The chain couples TRBV10-3 to TRBJ2-1; 7 bases agree with TRBD2. Germline V gene data show CDR1 as ENHRY and CDR2 as SYGVKD. With V trimmed by 3 bases and J by 3 bases, 8 bases remained unmatched. This CDR3 is built from 16 residues. The CDR3 nucleotides are TGTGCCATCAGTGACGCCGGGGCTAGCGGCTACAATGAGCAGTTCTTC. It specifies CAISDAGASGYNEQFF.

The chain couples TRBV6-5 to TRBJ2-7; D call uncertain. V was shortened by 2 bases and J by 0 bases, with 5 bases between the two germline ends. CDR3 length equals 13 residues. CDR1 and CDR2 (germline): MNHEY, SVGAGI. CDR3 nucleotides: TGTGCCAGCAGTTACACCACCTCCTACGAGCAGTACTTC. Its translation is CASSYTTSYEQYF.

This clonotype was seen a handful of times. The chain has TRBV6-2 or TRBV6-3 and TRBJ2-7; TRBD1 might be the D (6 bases). Trimming took off 5 bases at V and 2 bases at J, with 10 bases between the two ends. In germline, CDR1 is MNHEY, CDR2 SVGEGT. The CDR3 is made up of 13 amino acids. The CDR3 DNA reads as TGTGCCAGCAGTAACAGGGTTGCCTACGAGCAGTACTTC. Encoded protein: CASSNRVAYEQYF.

The sample holds many counts of this clonotype. This chain joins TRBV3-1 and TRBJ1-2; unclear D gene. V was trimmed by 4 bases and J by 1 base, leaving 7 bases between them. From germline, CDR1 is LGHDT and CDR2 YNNKEL (reference sequence). This CDR3 region has 13 residues. The CDR3 spells CASSRGSNYGYTF. CDR3 in DNA: TGTGCCAGCAGCCGAGGCAGTAACTATGGCTACACCTTC.

This clonotype has at least ten counts. This chain links TRBV30 with TRBJ2-1, with D maybe TRBD2 (5 bases). Trimming took off 3 bases at V and 3 bases at J, with 27 bases between the two ends. CDR1 is GTSNPN, CDR2 SVGIG, per germline (reference sequence). The CDR3 consists of 19 residues. The CDR3: CAWRRPGTLSRARYNEQFF. CDR3 sequence (DNA): TGTGCCTGGAGGAGGCCGGGAACCCTTTCACGGGCACGCTACAATGAGCAGTTCTTC.

The chain links TRBV5-1 to TRBJ2-1; the D gene is possibly TRBD2 (6 bases). CDR1 is SGHRS, CDR2 YFSETQ, per germline. This CDR3 is 12 amino acids long. Trimming left V 0 bases short and J 8 bases short, with 6 bases between. The CDR3 here is CASSLAGDEQFF. The DNA of the CDR3 is TGCGCCAGCAGCTTGGCGGGAGATGAGCAGTTCTTC.

V and J are TRBV7-8 and TRBJ2-3; D unclear. Germline V lookup: CDR1 SGHVS, CDR2 FQNEAQ. V was shortened by 8 bases and J by 3 bases, with 15 bases between the two germline ends. CDR3 length equals 14 residues. CDR3 in amino acids: CASRWRAPTDTQYF. CDR3 nucleotides: TGTGCCAGCCGCTGGCGTGCACCAACAGATACGCAGTATTTT.

The rearrangement links TRBV28 to TRBJ2-7; 7 bases map to TRBD2. V was clipped by 4 bases and J by 2 bases; unmatched bases: 2. Germline CDR1 and CDR2: MDHEN and SYDVKM. CDR3 length: 13 residues. The CDR3 DNA reads as TGTGCCAGCAGTTGGACTAGTACCTACGAGCAGTACTTC. It codes for CASSWTSTYEQYF.

This clonotype was seen a few times. This sequence joins TRBV7-2 and TRBJ2-2, with a tentative D call TRBD1 (6 bases). Trimming removed 4 bases at V and 4 bases at J, with 13 bases between. The germline CDR1 and CDR2 sequences are SGHTA and FQGNSA. This CDR3 comprises 15 residues. CDR3 sequence (DNA): TGTGCCAGCAGCTCCCGGACAGTAAGCACCGGGGAGCTGTTTTTT. Residues: CASSSRTVSTGELFF.

This clonotype was detected ten times or more. The chain employs TRBV3-1 and TRBJ2-2, with TRBD2 identical over 7 bases. Trimming took 1 base from V and 7 from J; bases not matched to a gene: 3. Germline assignment: CDR1 LGHDT and CDR2 YNNKEL (reference sequence). The CDR3 runs to 14 residues. CDR3 coding DNA: TGTGCCAGCAGCCAAGGATGGGAGGGCGGGGAGCTGTTTTTT. Protein: CASSQGWEGGELFF. Supplemented by reference TRBV3-1 and TRBJ2-2, the full variable domain reads DTAVSQTPKYLVTQMGNDKSIKCEQNLGHDTMYWYKQDSKKFLKIMFSYNNKELIINETVPNRFSPKSPDKAHLNLHINSLELGDSAVYFCASSQGWEGGELFFGEGSRLTVL.

Worth noting for this clonotype: A much bigger clone sits one base away, suggesting this may be a read error. The chain links TRBV20-1 to TRBJ2-1; TRBD1 matches 9 bases. Germline CDR1 reads DFQATT; CDR2 reads SNEGSKA (reference sequence). There are 17 residues in the CDR3. Here the CDR3 reads CSAFPSRHRGPNNKQFF. CDR3 bases: TGCAGTGCTTTCCCCAGCCGACACAGGGGGCCAAACAATAAGCAGTTCTTC.

Of note for this clonotype: The final CDR3 position lacks the conserved phenylalanine or tryptophan, pointing to a likely read error. The chain recombines TRBV5-6 with TRBJ2-3, with 10 bases aligning to TRBD2. The CDR3 has 16 amino acids. CDR1 is SGHDT, CDR2 YYEEEE, per germline. V was clipped by 5 bases and J by 2 bases; unmatched bases: 8. CDR3 sequence reads: CASRMEGLANTDTQYL. Written as DNA, the CDR3 is TGTGCCAGCAGGATGGAGGGACTAGCGAACACAGATACGCAGTATTTG.

The table lists this clonotype with many counts. The CDR3 loop reads CASSASTVYNEQFF. As DNA, the CDR3 is TGTGCCAGCAGCGCTTCGACAGTATACAATGAGCAGTTCTTC. This chain links TRBV7-9 with TRBJ2-1; possibly TRBD1 for D (5 bases). The germline CDR1 and CDR2 sequences are SEHNR and FQNEAQ (reference sequence). V was cut by 5 bases and J by 4 bases, with 12 bases left in between. The CDR3 totals 14 residues.

There are many counts of this clonotype. V usage is TRBV4-1 and J usage is TRBJ2-6, with a possible D match to TRBD2 (5 bases). The CDR3 is made up of 17 amino acids. V lost 0 bases, J lost 0 bases, and 9 bases lay in between. Germline CDR1 reads MGHRA; CDR2 reads YSYEKL. The CDR3 nucleotides read TGCGCCAGCAGCCAAGATAGGAGGATCTCTGGGGCCAACGTCCTGACTTTC. Its protein product is CASSQDRRISGANVLTF.

The J gene is TRBJ2-1, the V gene TRBV20-1; D ambiguous. V lost 1 base to trimming and J lost 3 bases, with 7 bases between them. This CDR3 region has 13 residues. CDR1 DFQATT and CDR2 SNEGSKA come from the germline V gene (reference sequence). CDR3 sequence: CSARVAHYNEQFF. DNA of the CDR3: TGCAGTGCTAGAGTGGCCCACTACAATGAGCAGTTCTTC.

In its sample, this clonotype was seen many times. This chain connects TRBV3-1 to TRBJ2-1; the match to TRBD2 covers 10 bases. The germline gives CDR1 LGHDT, CDR2 YNNKEL (reference sequence). The V segment lost 0 bases and the J segment 8 bases; nucleotides outside the gene matches: 7. This CDR3 contains 16 residues. The CDR3 loop reads CASSQEGLAGVDEQFF. CDR3 DNA sequence: TGTGCCAGCAGCCAAGAAGGCCTAGCGGGGGTGGATGAGCAGTTCTTC.

This clonotype came up a few times. V and J are TRBV5-1 and TRBJ2-5; D is unclear. The CDR3 has 14 amino acids. The V end lost 0 bases, the J end lost 7 bases, and 13 bases lay between the germline ends. The germline V gene has CDR1 SGHRS and CDR2 YFSETQ. CDR3 in DNA: TGCGCCAGCAGCTTGGACTACCGTATCGGGACCCAGTACTTC. Its translation: CASSLDYRIGTQYF. The variable domain in full, completed from reference TRBV5-1 and TRBJ2-5, reads KAGVTQTPRYLIKTRGQQVTLSCSPISGHRSVSWYQQTPGQGLQFLFEYFSETQRNKGNFPGRFSGRQFSNSRSEMNVSTLELGDSALYLCASSLDYRIGTQYFGPGTRLLVL.

This clonotype was seen only a few times. Compared with germline, one end of the junction differs, possibly owing to a read error. The rearrangement uses TRBV28 and TRBJ1-1; D perhaps matches TRBD1 (6 bases). In germline, CDR1 is MDHEN, CDR2 SYDVKM. This CDR3 comprises 14 residues. The CDR3 nucleotides read TGTGCCACCAGTCTCCGGGACACGAACACTGAAGCTTTCTTT. This encodes CATSLRDTNTEAFF.

This clonotype came up a few times. V and J are TRBV10-3 and TRBJ2-1, with D perhaps TRBD2 (6 bases). Germline V gives CDR1 ENHRY, CDR2 SYGVKD. V was pared by 6 bases and J by 5 bases, with 17 bases between. The CDR3 runs to 15 residues. The CDR3 DNA follows: TGTGCCATCAGGCCCTCCCGGGGGACGAACAATGAGCAGTTCTTC. It specifies CAIRPSRGTNNEQFF.

This clonotype has more than one count but fewer than ten. V usage is TRBV18 and J usage is TRBJ2-5; D may correspond to TRBD1 or TRBD2 (5 bases each). The germline CDR1 and CDR2 sequences are KGHSH and LQKENI. V was clipped by 1 base and J by 3 bases, with 15 bases between them. The CDR3 sequence is 16 residues long. DNA for the CDR3: TGTGCCAGCTCACCACTCGGGACCCCGAGGAAAGAGACCCAGTACTTC. This encodes CASSPLGTPRKETQYF.

This clonotype was seen at least ten times. The chain employs TRBV6-1 and TRBJ2-5; tentatively, D is TRBD2 (7 bases). V gave up 9 bases and J gave up 2 bases, with 16 bases separating them. Germline assignment: CDR1 MNHNS and CDR2 SASEGT. The CDR3 contains 14 residues. CDR3 loop: CASTGGPGQETQYF. CDR3 nucleotides: TGTGCCAGTACCGGGGGGCCGGGACAAGAGACCCAGTACTTC.

The J gene is TRBJ1-1, the V gene TRBV18; D uncertain. V shed 2 bases and J shed 5 bases, with 18 bases lying between them. Germline V gives CDR1 KGHSH, CDR2 LQKENI. The CDR3 is 16 amino acids. As DNA, the CDR3 is TGTGCCAGCTCACCAGGCTGGATTGTGGGAAGAACTGAAGCTTTCTTT. Translated: CASSPGWIVGRTEAFF.